This record looks at one T cell receptor (beta chain) sequence and its context. The CDR3 end falls 3 residues outside the read, so it is completed with the germline J gene. Repertoires were generated with immunoSEQ multiplex PCR, while TCRdb's copy carries only in-frame clones and drops some. In all, the sample yields 45,000 to 55,000 clones. This entry belongs to a study of Tregs in tolerant kidney transplant recipients. The CDR3 is 16 amino acids. The trim removed 7 bases at V and 8 bases at J, leaving 15 bases unmatched. Per the germline V gene, CDR1 is SGHVS and CDR2 is FQNEAQ. The receptor was isolated from a human donor who received a combined kidney and bone marrow transplant. The chain links TRBV7-8 to TRBJ2-1; 9 positions agree with TRBD2. The sequences come from CD4+ T cells from blood, collected before the transplant. CDR3 sequence reads: CASTLLAAGGGDEQFF. CDR3 DNA, as far as it was read: TGTGCCAGCACCCTCCTTGCTGCGGGAGGGGGGGATGAG.